This is a list of T cell receptor beta chains from one sample in a study of cytomegalovirus exposure and HLA in healthy donors. This table comes from immunoSEQ multiplex PCR, and its TCRdb copy is limited to in-frame clones, with some not included. The sample lists a few hundred thousand clones, approximately 81% occurring once. Sample: PBMCs. The receptors were sampled from a woman aged 60 to 75 in good health and CMV-seropositive. Each CDR3 is given with its conserved first and last residue. The D gene is left open where the match is weak. Rows give clone size only sometimes, using once, few, many, or a class for an expanded clone.

V,size,J,D,CDR3,DNA
TRBV14,NA,TRBJ2-7,NA,CASSQVSGTRTEQYF,TGTGCCAGCAGCCAAGTTTCCGGGACTCGGACCGAGCAGTACTTC
TRBV4-1,NA,TRBJ2-7,TRBD2,CASSQGPGLAGGYSYEQYF,TGCGCCAGCAGCCAAGGCCCGGGACTAGCGGGAGGATACTCCTACGAGCAGTACTTC
TRBV15,NA,TRBJ2-5,TRBD1,CATSRFGGQGETQYF,TGTGCCACCAGCCGCTTCGGGGGACAGGGGGAGACCCAGTACTTC
TRBV5-1,NA,TRBJ1-2,TRBD1,CASSPDGQGSYGYTF,TGCGCCAGCAGCCCTGATGGACAGGGGTCCTATGGCTACACCTTC
TRBV5-1,few,TRBJ1-1,TRBD1,CASRGGQVNTEAFF,TGCGCCAGCAGGGGGGGACAGGTGAACACTGAAGCTTTCTTT
TRBV7-9,NA,TRBJ1-2,TRBD1,CASIPGTGGLGYTF,TGTGCCAGCATCCCCGGGACAGGGGGTTTAGGCTACACCTTC
TRBV10-3,few,TRBJ1-4,NA,CAISGGGLNEKLFF,TGTGCCATCAGTGGGGGGGGTCTTAATGAAAAACTGTTTTTT
TRBV2,few,TRBJ2-3,NA,CASRVEQTDTQYF,TGTGCCAGCAGGGTGGAACAGACAGATACGCAGTATTTT
TRBV5-1,NA,TRBJ2-7,NA,CASSLDTVYEQYF,TGCGCCAGCAGCCTGGATACTGTTTACGAGCAGTACTTC
TRBV2,few,TRBJ2-1,NA,CASKGDSYNEQFF,TGTGCCAGCAAAGGGGATTCCTACAATGAGCAGTTCTTC
TRBV4-1,NA,TRBJ2-5,NA,CASSGRGNSGEAQYF,TGCGCCAGCAGCGGTCGAGGGAACTCGGGGGAGGCCCAGTACTTC
TRBV19,NA,TRBJ2-1,TRBD1,CASSIGTGYNEQFF,TGTGCCAGTAGTATAGGGACAGGCTACAATGAGCAGTTCTTC
TRBV28,NA,TRBJ1-2,NA,CASSLWEGYTF,TGTGCCAGCAGTTTGTGGGAGGGCTACACCTTC
TRBV29-1,NA,TRBJ2-1,NA,CSVETHNEQFF,TGCAGCGTTGAAACTCACAATGAGCAGTTCTTC
TRBV27,NA,TRBJ2-7,NA,CASSLEAYSYEQYF,TGTGCCAGCAGCCTCGAGGCGTACTCCTACGAGCAGTACTTC
TRBV19,once,TRBJ1-1,NA,CASSIGFHYNTEAFF,TGTGCCAGTAGTATAGGATTTCACTACAACACTGAAGCTTTCTTT
TRBV29-1,NA,TRBJ1-2,TRBD1,CSVNFQTGNYGYTF,TGCAGCGTTAACTTTCAGACAGGGAACTATGGCTACACCTTC
TRBV7-9,once,TRBJ1-3,NA,CASSLALQEGNTIYF,TGTGCCAGCAGCTTAGCATTACAGGAGGGAAACACCATATATTTT
TRBV5-1,NA,TRBJ2-3,NA,CASSSQEYTQYF,TGCGCCAGCAGCTCACAGGAATATACGCAGTATTTT
TRBV5-4,NA,TRBJ1-2,NA,CASSSGGGYGYTF,TGTGCCAGCAGCTCGGGGGGGGGCTATGGCTACACCTTC
TRBV4-1,NA,TRBJ2-1,NA,CASSQQPGTYRNEQFF,TGCGCCAGCAGCCAACAACCGGGAACCTATAGGAATGAGCAGTTCTTC
TRBV18,few,TRBJ2-3,NA,CASSPPPGDTQYF,TGTGCCAGCTCACCACCACCCGGTGATACGCAGTATTTT
TRBV11-2,NA,TRBJ1-1,NA,CASTPITEAFF,TGTGCCAGCACCCCTATCACTGAAGCTTTCTTT
TRBV5-6,NA,TRBJ1-2,NA,CASSLGRGHGYTF,TGTGCCAGCAGCTTGGGCAGGGGACATGGCTACACCTTC
TRBV5-1,NA,TRBJ2-3,NA,CASRWSFLTDTQYF,TGCGCCAGCAGGTGGAGTTTTCTCACAGATACGCAGTATTTT
TRBV5-1,NA,TRBJ2-2,TRBD1,CASSLGTANTGELFF,TGCGCCAGCAGCCTCGGGACAGCGAACACCGGGGAGCTGTTTTTT
TRBV27,NA,TRBJ2-2,NA,CASSLTRDTGELFF,TGTGCCAGCAGTTTAACTAGGGACACCGGGGAGCTGTTTTTT
TRBV5-6,few,TRBJ1-2,NA,CASSLEMGPYGYTF,TGTGCCAGCAGCTTGGAGATGGGGCCCTATGGCTACACCTTC
TRBV6-5,NA,TRBJ1-5,TRBD1,CASSPGQASGQPQHF,TGTGCCAGCAGTCCAGGACAGGCCTCGGGTCAGCCCCAGCATTTT
TRBV27,NA,TRBJ2-1,TRBD1,CASSVLDRGLGVEQFF,TGTGCCAGCAGTGTATTGGACAGGGGGCTTGGAGTCGAGCAGTTCTTC
TRBV18,NA,TRBJ1-2,TRBD1,CASSVTDRGGGYTF,TGTGCCAGCTCAGTAACGGACAGGGGAGGAGGCTACACCTTC
TRBV25-1,few,TRBJ2-5,TRBD1,CASSEARPIQGARETQYF,TGTGCCAGCAGTGAAGCCCGACCCATACAGGGGGCGCGGGAGACCCAGTACTTC
TRBV5-3,NA,TRBJ1-6,TRBD1,CARSFRTGQPGGDNSPLHF,TGTGCCAGAAGCTTCCGGACAGGCCAGCCCGGGGGCGATAATTCACCCCTCCACTTT
TRBV2,NA,TRBJ1-4,TRBD1,CAGQGLGDEKLFF,TGTGCCGGACAGGGGTTGGGGGATGAAAAACTGTTTTTT
TRBV25-1,NA,TRBJ2-5,NA,CASSERTIQETQYF,TGTGCCAGCAGTGAACGGACTATACAAGAGACCCAGTACTTC